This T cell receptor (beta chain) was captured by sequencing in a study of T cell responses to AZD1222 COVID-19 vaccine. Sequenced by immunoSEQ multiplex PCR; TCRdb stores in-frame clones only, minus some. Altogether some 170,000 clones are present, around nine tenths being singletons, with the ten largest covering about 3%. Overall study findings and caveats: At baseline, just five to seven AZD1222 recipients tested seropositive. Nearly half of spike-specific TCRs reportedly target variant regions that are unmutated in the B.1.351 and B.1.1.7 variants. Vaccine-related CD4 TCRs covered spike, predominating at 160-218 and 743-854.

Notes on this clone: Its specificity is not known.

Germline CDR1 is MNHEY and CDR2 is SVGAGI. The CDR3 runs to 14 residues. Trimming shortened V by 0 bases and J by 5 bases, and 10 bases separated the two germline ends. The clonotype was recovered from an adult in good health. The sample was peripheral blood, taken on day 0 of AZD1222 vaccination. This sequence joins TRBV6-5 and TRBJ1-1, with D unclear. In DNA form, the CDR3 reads TGTGCCAGCAGTTACTCGGAGAGGATGACTGAAGCTTTCTTT. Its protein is CASSYSERMTEAFF.